This TCR beta chain appears in the sequencing data of a study of blood T cell repertoires in COVID-19. V dropped 4 bases and J dropped 1; count of bases not matched to a gene: 3. Germline V gene sequence: CDR1 SQVTM, CDR2 ANQGSEA. The length of the CDR3 is 14 residues. Measured with immunoSEQ multiplex PCR; TCRdb has only the in-frame clones, and not every one. Counted here are 250,000 to 350,000 clones, approximately 84% occurring once; the ten biggest clones make up almost 1.5%. The chain uses TRBV29-1 and TRBJ2-2; 7 nucleotides agree with TRBD2. The source of this sequence is a human donor with COVID-19, enrolled during active disease. The donor label of this sample is uncertain. Sequencing used peripheral blood. The DNA of the CDR3 is TGCAGCGTTGTTTGGGGGGGGAACACCGGGGAGCTGTTTTTT. This sequence encodes CSVVWGGNTGELFF.